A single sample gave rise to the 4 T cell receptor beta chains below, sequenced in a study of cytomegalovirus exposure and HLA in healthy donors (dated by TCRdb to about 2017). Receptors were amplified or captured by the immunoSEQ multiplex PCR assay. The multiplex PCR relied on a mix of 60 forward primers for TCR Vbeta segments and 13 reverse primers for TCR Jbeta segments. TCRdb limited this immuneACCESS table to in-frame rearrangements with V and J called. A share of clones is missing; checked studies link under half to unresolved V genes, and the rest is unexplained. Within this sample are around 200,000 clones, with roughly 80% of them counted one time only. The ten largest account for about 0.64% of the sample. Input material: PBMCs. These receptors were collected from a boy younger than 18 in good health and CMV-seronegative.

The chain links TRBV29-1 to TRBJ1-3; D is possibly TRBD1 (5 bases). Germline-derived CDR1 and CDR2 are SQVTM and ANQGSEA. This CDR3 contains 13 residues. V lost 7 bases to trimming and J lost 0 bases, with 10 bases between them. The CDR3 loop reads CSAQEFSGNTIYF. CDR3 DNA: TGCAGCGCACAGGAGTTCTCTGGAAACACCATATATTTT.

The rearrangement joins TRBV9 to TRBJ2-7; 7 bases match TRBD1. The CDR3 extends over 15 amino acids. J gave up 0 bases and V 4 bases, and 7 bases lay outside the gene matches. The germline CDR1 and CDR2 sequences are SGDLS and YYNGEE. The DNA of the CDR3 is TGTGCCAGCAGCTTCCGTCCAGGGGGCTCCTACGAGCAGTACTTC. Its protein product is CASSFRPGGSYEQYF. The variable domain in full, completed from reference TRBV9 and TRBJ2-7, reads DSGVTQTPKHLITATGQRVTLRCSPRSGDLSVYWYQQSLDQGLQFLIQYYNGEERAKGNILERFSAQQFPDLHSELNLSSLELGDSALYFCASSFRPGGSYEQYFGPGTRLTVT.

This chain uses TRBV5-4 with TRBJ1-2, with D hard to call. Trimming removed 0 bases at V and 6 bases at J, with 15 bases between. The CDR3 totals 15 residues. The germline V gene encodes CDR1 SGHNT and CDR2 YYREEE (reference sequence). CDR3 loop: CASSLVGGSLNGYTF. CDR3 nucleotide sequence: TGTGCCAGCAGCTTGGTGGGAGGGAGTCTCAATGGCTACACCTTC.

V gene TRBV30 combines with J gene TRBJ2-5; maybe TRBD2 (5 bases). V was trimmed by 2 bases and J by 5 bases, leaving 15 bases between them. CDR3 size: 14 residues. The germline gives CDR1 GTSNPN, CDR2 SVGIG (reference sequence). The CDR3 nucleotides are TGTGCCTGGAGTCGCCGGGAAACTGCGGAGACCCAGTACTTC. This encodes CAWSRRETAETQYF.